This section outlines one T cell receptor (beta chain) sequence together with its context. Its target is unknown. This record comes from a study of CD8+CD57+ T cells in acquired aplastic anemia. Notes on the study in general: With respect to CD8+ Simpson's diversity, patients and controls did not differ significantly. There were some 27 CD8+ CDR3 sequences that occurred in both patients and controls.

Germline assignment: CDR1 DFQATT and CDR2 SNEGSKA (reference sequence). V lost 2 bases and J lost 1, with 15 bases in between. The CDR3 has 15 residues. The template for TCR beta VDJ and CDR3 sequence profiling was genomic DNA. TCRdb redid the calling of the reads with MiXCR, one entry per CDR3 protein. The sample includes about 180,000 distinct CDR3 sequences, about 47% of them seen just once. The chain recombines TRBV20-1 with TRBJ2-7; weak D call: TRBD1 (6 bases). Sequences were obtained from sorted CD4+, CD8+, or CD8+CD57+ T cells (not recorded which) from PBMCs. The source is a human donor in good health. The CDR3 spells CSARHREVGSYEQYF. CDR3 coding DNA: TGCAGTGCTAGACACAGGGAAGTTGGGTCCTACGAGCAGTACTTC.